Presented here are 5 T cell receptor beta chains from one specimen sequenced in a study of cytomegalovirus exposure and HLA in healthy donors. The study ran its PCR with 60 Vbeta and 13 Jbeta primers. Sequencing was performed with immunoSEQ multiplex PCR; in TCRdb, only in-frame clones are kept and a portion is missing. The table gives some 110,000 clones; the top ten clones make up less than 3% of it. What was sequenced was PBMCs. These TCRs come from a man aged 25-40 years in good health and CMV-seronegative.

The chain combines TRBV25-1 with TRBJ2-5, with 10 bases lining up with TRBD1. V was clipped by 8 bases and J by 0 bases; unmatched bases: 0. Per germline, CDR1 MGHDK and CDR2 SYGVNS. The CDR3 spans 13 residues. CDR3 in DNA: TGTGCCAGCGGGACAGGGGACCAAGAGACCCAGTACTTC. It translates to CASGTGDQETQYF.

In nucleotides, the CDR3 is TGTGCCAGCAGCCCCGGGACAGGGGTATCCTACAATGAGCAGTTCTTC. Translating it yields CASSPGTGVSYNEQFF. The chain has TRBV9 and TRBJ2-1; TRBD1 aligns across 10 bases. This CDR3 region has 16 residues. The V gene end was trimmed by 4 bases and the J gene end by 1 base; junction bases not matched to a gene: 5. Looked up from germline, CDR1 is SGDLS and CDR2 is YYNGEE. Full variable domain (outside the CDR3, taken from reference TRBV9 and TRBJ2-1): DSGVTQTPKHLITATGQRVTLRCSPRSGDLSVYWYQQSLDQGLQFLIQYYNGEERAKGNILERFSAQQFPDLHSELNLSSLELGDSALYFCASSPGTGVSYNEQFFGPGTRLTVL.

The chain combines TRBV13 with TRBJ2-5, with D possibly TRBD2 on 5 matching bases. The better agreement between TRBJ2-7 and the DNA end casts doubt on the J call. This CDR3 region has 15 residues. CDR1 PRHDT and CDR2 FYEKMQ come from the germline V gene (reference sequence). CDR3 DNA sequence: TGTGCCAGCAGCTTAGGGACGGGGAGCTCCTACGAGCAGTACTTC. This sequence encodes CASSLGTGSSYEQYF.

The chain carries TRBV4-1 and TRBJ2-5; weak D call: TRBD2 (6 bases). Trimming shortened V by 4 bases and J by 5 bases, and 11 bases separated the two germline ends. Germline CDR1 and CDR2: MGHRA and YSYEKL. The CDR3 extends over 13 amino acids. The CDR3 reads CASSRTGEETQYF. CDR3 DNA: TGCGCCAGCAGCCGCACGGGAGAGGAGACCCAGTACTTC.

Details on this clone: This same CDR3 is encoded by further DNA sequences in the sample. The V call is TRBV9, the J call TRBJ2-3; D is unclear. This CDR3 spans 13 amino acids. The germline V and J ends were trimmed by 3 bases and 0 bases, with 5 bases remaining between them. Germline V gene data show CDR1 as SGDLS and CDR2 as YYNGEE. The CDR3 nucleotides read TGTGCCAGCAGCGCCCCGAGCACAGATACGCAGTATTTT. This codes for CASSAPSTDTQYF.